Presented here are 9 T cell receptor beta chains from one specimen sequenced in a study of T cells in Graves' hyperthyroidism and ophthalmopathy. Amplified TCR beta CDR3 regions derived from RNA transcripts. During a first-round RT-PCR of the TCR CDR3, the HTBI primer set was used. One entry per CDR3 protein results from TCRdb running MiXCR on the multiplex PCR reads. The sample has 530,000 or so distinct CDR3 sequences; 17% are singletons. Sequenced input: blood. These TCRs come from a woman aged 18-35 years with Graves' ophthalmopathy.

This chain uses TRBV19 with TRBJ1-6; D not resolved. Looked up from germline, CDR1 is LNHDA and CDR2 is SQIVND (reference sequence). This CDR3 is 14 amino acids long. Trimming left V 5 bases short and J 13 bases short, with 18 bases between. The chain's CDR3 is CASSLRTTLLPLHF. The DNA of the CDR3 is TGTGCCAGTAGTTTACGGACGACCCTCTTGCCCCTCCACTTT.

V usage is TRBV14 and J usage is TRBJ2-7; no definite D call. CDR3 length: 12 residues. V was shortened by 6 bases and J by 2 bases, with 8 bases between the two germline ends. CDR1 and CDR2 (germline): SGHDN, FVKESK. Here the CDR3 reads CASSHSAYEQYF. As DNA, the CDR3 is TGTGCCAGCAGTCATTCGGCCTACGAGCAGTACTTC. The full variable domain, completed using reference TRBV14 and TRBJ2-7, is EAGVTQFPSHSVIEKGQTVTLRCDPISGHDNLYWYRRVMGKEIKFLLHFVKESKQDESGMPNNRFLAERTGGTYSTLKVQPAELEDSGVYFCASSHSAYEQYFGPGTRLTVT.

The chain links TRBV11-1 to TRBJ2-6; maybe TRBD2 (5 bases). Looked up from germline, CDR1 is SGHAT and CDR2 is FQDESV (reference sequence). This CDR3 is 21 amino acids long. V lost 0 bases and J 3 bases, leaving 24 bases between the germline ends. The CDR3 here is CASSLAYFTTGSLDGANVLTF. CDR3 bases: TGTGCCAGCAGCTTAGCGTATTTCACAACGGGATCCTTGGATGGGGCCAACGTCCTGACTTTC.

The chain recombines TRBV13 with TRBJ2-1; 8 bases are shared with TRBD1. The CDR3 consists of 16 residues. CDR1 is PRHDT, CDR2 FYEKMQ, per germline (reference sequence). Trimming took 3 bases from V and 4 from J; bases not matched to a gene: 8. The CDR3 sequence is CASSFQRTGFYNEQFF. The CDR3 DNA reads as TGTGCCAGCAGCTTCCAGCGGACAGGGTTTTACAATGAGCAGTTCTTC.

There are a few counts of this clonotype. V gene TRBV6-2 or TRBV6-3 combines with J gene TRBJ2-1; D remains ambiguous. This CDR3 is 13 amino acids long. V was shortened by 8 bases and J by 8 bases, with 16 bases between the two germline ends. Germline CDR1 is MNHEY and CDR2 is SVGEGT. CDR3 bases: TGTGCCAGCCATCAGACCCCCGCGGATGAGCAGTTCTTC. Its translation is CASHQTPADEQFF.

The V gene is TRBV7-9, the J gene TRBJ1-2; D is perhaps TRBD1 (5 bases). The CDR3 is 19 amino acids. Trimming cost V 5 bases and J 0 bases, with 25 bases left between them. Germline CDR1 and CDR2: SEHNR and FQNEAQ (reference sequence). CDR3 amino acids: CASSRGHVISGLANYGYTF. CDR3 DNA sequence: TGTGCCAGCAGCCGCGGGCACGTAATATCGGGGCTAGCTAACTATGGCTACACCTTC.

The gene calls are TRBV28 and TRBJ1-5; a possible D gene is TRBD1 (6 bases). Germline CDR1 and CDR2: MDHEN and SYDVKM. There are 14 residues in the CDR3. With 6 bases removed from V and 8 bases from J, the gap between germline ends came to 17 bases. In nucleotides, the CDR3 is TGTGCCAGCAGGAAAGGGGGAAGTTCGGAGCCCCAGCATTTT. Its protein is CASRKGGSSEPQHF. The entire variable domain, with the rest obtained from reference TRBV28 and TRBJ1-5, is as follows: DVKVTQSSRYLVKRTGEKVFLECVQDMDHENMFWYRQDPGLGLRLIYFSYDVKMKEKGDIPEGYSVSREKKERFSLILESASTNQTSMYLCASRKGGSSEPQHFGDGTRLSIL.

This clonotype has just a few counts. V usage is TRBV7-6 and J usage is TRBJ1-5; no definite D call. Germline assignment: CDR1 SGHVS and CDR2 FNYEAQ. The CDR3 is made up of 16 amino acids. V was clipped by 5 bases and J by 1 base, with 15 bases between them. The DNA of the CDR3 is TGTGCCAGCAGCGCGGGGTTTCTTGGAAGCAATCAGCCCCAGCATTTT. It codes for CASSAGFLGSNQPQHF.

The rearrangement uses TRBV11-2 and TRBJ2-2; D ambiguous. The V and J ends lost 1 base and 2 bases respectively, with 11 bases between them. The CDR3 consists of 16 residues. Germline CDR1 and CDR2: SGHAT and FQNNGV. CDR3 sequence (DNA): TGTGCCAGCAGCTTAGTGCGACTTTCAAACACCGGGGAGCTGTTTTTT. This gives the protein CASSLVRLSNTGELFF.